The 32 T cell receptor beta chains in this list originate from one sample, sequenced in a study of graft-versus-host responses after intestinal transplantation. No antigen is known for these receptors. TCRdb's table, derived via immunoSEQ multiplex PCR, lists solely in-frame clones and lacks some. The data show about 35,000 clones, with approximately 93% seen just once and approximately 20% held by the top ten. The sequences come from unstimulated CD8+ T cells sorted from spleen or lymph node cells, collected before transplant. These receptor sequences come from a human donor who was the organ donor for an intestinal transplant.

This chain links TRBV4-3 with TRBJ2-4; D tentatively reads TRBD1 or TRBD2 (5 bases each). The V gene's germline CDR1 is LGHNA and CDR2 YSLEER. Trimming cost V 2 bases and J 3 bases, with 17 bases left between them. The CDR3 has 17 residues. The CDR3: CASSQTWGPLDKNIQYF. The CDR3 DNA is TGCGCCAGCAGCCAAACGTGGGGACCCCTGGACAAAAACATTCAGTACTTC.

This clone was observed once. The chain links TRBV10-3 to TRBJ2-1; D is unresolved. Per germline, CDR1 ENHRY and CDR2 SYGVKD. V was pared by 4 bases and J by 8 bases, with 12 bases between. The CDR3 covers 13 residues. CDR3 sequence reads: CAISVKVSDEQFF. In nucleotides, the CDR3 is TGTGCCATCAGTGTTAAAGTAAGCGATGAGCAGTTCTTC.

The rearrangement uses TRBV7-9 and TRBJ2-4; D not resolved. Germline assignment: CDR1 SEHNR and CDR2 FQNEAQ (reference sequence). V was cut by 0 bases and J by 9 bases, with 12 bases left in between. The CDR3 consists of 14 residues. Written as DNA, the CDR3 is TGTGCCAGCAGCTTAGCTGGGAAGAGGAGCATTCAGTACTTC. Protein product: CASSLAGKRSIQYF.

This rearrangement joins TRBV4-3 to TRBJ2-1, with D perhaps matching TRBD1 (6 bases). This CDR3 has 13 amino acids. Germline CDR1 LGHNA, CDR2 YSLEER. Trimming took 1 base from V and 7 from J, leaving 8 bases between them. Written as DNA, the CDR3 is TGCGCCAGCAGCCAAGGGACAGAGAATGAGCAGTTCTTC. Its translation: CASSQGTENEQFF.

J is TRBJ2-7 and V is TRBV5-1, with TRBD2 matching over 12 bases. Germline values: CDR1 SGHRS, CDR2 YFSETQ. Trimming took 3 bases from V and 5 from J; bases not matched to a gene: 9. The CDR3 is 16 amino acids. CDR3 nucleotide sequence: TGCGCCAGCAGCTCACCCGCTAGCGGGAGGGGGCACGAGCAGTACTTC. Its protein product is CASSSPASGRGHEQYF.

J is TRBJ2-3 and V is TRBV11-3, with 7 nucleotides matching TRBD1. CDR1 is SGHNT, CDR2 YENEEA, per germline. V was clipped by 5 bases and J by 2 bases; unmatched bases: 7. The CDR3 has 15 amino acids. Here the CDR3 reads CASSPGQFSTDTQYF. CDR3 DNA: TGTGCCAGCAGCCCGGGACAGTTCTCCACAGATACGCAGTATTTT.

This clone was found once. The CDR3 reads CASSERASSFSYEQYF. CDR3 coding DNA: TGTGCCAGCAGTGAAAGGGCGTCTAGCTTTTCCTACGAGCAGTACTTC. The chain has TRBV6-4 and TRBJ2-7; tentatively, D is TRBD2 (5 bases). The CDR3 loop spans 16 amino acids. Germline CDR1 is MRHNA and CDR2 is SNTAGT. Trimming took off 3 bases at V and 1 base at J, with 16 bases between the two ends.

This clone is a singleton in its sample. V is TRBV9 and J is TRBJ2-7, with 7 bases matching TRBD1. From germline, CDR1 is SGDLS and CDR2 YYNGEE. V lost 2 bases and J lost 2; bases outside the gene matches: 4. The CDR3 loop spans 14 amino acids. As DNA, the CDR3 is TGTGCCAGCAGCGTCCGGGACAGAGCCTACGAGCAGTACTTC. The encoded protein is CASSVRDRAYEQYF.

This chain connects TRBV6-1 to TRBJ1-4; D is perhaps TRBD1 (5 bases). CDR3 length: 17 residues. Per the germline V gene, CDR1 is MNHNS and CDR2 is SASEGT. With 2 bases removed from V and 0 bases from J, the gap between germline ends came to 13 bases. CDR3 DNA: TGTGCCAGCAGTGAAAGGGTTAGAGGGGCAACTAATGAAAAACTGTTTTTT. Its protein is CASSERVRGATNEKLFF.

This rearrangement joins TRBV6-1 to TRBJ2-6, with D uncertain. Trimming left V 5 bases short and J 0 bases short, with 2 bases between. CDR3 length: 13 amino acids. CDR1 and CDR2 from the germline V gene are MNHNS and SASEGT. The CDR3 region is CASSSSGANVLTF. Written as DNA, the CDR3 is TGTGCCAGCAGTAGCTCTGGGGCCAACGTCCTGACTTTC.

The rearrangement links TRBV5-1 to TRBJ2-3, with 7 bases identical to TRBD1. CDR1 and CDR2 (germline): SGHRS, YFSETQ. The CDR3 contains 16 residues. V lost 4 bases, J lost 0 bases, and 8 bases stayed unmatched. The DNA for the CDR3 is TGCGCCAGCAGCGTCCACAAGACAGGGAGCACAGATACGCAGTATTTT. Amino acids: CASSVHKTGSTDTQYF. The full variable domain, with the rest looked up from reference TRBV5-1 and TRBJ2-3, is KAGVTQTPRYLIKTRGQQVTLSCSPISGHRSVSWYQQTPGQGLQFLFEYFSETQRNKGNFPGRFSGRQFSNSRSEMNVSTLELGDSALYLCASSVHKTGSTDTQYFGPGTRLTVL.

CDR3 in amino acids: CASSPRDRGYEQYF. The CDR3 nucleotides read TGTGCCAGCAGCCCCCGGGACAGGGGTTACGAGCAGTACTTC. The genes are TRBV7-9 and TRBJ2-5; 10 nucleotides align to TRBD1. TRBJ2-7 explains the end of the DNA better; the J call may be wrong. CDR3 size: 14 residues. Germline V gene sequence: CDR1 SEHNR, CDR2 FQNEAQ (reference sequence).

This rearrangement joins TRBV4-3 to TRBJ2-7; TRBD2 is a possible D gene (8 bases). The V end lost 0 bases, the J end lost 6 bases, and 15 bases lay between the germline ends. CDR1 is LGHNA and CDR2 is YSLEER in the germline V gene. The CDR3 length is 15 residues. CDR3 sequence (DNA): TGCGCCAGCAGCCAAGAGCTCGGGAGGGGGCGCGAGCAGTACTTC. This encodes CASSQELGRGREQYF.

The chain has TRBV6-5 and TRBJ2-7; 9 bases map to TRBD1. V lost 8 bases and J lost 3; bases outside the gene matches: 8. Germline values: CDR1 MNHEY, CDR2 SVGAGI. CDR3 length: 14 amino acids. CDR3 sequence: CASQPGQGFYEQYF. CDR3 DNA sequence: TGTGCCAGCCAACCGGGACAGGGCTTCTACGAGCAGTACTTC.

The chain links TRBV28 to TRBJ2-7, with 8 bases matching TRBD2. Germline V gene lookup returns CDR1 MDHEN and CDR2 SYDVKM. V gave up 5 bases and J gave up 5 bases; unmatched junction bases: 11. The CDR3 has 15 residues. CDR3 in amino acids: CASSPPAGVVDEQYF. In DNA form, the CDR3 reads TGTGCCAGCAGTCCTCCAGCGGGAGTTGTCGACGAGCAGTACTTC.

The CDR3 nucleotides are TGTGCCATCAAGATAAGGGACACCGGGGAGCTGTTTTTT. It specifies CAIKIRDTGELFF. The chain links TRBV10-3 to TRBJ2-2; D gene uncertain. The CDR3 loop spans 13 amino acids. V lost 7 bases and J 3 bases, leaving 9 bases between the germline ends. Germline V CDR1 and CDR2: ENHRY, SYGVKD.

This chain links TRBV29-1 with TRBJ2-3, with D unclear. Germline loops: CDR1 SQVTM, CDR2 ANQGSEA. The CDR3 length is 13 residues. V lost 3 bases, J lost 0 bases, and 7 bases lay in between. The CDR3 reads CSVEVASTDTQYF. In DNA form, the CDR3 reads TGCAGCGTTGAGGTAGCAAGCACAGATACGCAGTATTTT.

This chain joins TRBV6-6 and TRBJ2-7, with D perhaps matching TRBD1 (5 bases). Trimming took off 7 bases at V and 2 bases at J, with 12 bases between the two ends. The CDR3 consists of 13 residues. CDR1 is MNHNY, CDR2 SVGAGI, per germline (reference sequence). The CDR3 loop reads CASTRAETYEQYF. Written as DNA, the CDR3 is TGTGCCAGCACCAGGGCCGAGACCTACGAGCAGTACTTC.

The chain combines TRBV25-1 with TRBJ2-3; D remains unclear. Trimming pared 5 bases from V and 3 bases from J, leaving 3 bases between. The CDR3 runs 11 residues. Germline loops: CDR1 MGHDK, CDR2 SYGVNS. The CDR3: CASSTTDTQYF. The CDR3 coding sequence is TGTGCCAGCAGTACTACAGATACGCAGTATTTT.

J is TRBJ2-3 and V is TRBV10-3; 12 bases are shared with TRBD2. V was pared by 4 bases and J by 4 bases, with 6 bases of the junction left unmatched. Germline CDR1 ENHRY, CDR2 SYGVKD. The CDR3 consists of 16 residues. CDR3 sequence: CAISGLAGVDPDTQYF. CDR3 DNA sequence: TGTGCCATCAGTGGACTAGCGGGAGTAGACCCAGATACGCAGTATTTT.

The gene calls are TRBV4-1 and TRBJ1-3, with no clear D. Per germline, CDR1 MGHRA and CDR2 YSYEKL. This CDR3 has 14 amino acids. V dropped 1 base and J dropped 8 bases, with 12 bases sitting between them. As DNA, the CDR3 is TGCGCCAGCAGCCAAGCTGGACTGGGAGACACCATATATTTT. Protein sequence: CASSQAGLGDTIYF.

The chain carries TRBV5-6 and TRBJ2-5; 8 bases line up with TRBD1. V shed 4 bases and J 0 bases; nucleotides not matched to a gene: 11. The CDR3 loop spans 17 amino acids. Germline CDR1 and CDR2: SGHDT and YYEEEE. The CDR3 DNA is TGTGCCAGCAGCCCAAGGAGACAGGGGAAGTACCAAGAGACCCAGTACTTC. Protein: CASSPRRQGKYQETQYF.

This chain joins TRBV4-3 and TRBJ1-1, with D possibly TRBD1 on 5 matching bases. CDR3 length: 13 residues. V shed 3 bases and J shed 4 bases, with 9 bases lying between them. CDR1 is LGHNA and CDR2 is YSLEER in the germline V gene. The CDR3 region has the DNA TGCGCCAGCAGCCAGCTCCAGGGCACTGAAGCTTTCTTT. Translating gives CASSQLQGTEAFF.

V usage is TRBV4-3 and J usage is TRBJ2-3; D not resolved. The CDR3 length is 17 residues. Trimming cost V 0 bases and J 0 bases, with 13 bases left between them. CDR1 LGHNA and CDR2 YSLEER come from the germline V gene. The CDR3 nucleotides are TGCGCCAGCAGCCAAGACGAAGCGCAATTTAGCACAGATACGCAGTATTTT. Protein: CASSQDEAQFSTDTQYF.

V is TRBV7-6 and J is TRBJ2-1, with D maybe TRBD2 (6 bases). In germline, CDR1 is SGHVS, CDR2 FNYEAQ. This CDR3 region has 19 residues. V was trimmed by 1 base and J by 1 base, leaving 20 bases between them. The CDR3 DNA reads TGTGCCAGCAGCTTAGAGATAGCGGTGACGCTAGGATCCTACAATGAGCAGTTCTTC. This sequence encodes CASSLEIAVTLGSYNEQFF.

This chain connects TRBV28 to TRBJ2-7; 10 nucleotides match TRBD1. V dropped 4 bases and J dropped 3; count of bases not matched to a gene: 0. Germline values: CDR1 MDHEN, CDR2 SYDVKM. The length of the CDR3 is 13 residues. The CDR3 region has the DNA TGTGCCAGCAGTTGGACAGGGGGCTACGAGCAGTACTTC. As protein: CASSWTGGYEQYF.

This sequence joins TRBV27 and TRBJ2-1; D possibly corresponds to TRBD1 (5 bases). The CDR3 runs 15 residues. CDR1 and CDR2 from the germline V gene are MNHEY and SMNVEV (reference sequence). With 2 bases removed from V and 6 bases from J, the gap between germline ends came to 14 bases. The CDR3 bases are TGTGCCAGCAGTTTAGGGCAGGGTATTTCCAATGAGCAGTTCTTC. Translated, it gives CASSLGQGISNEQFF.

In DNA form, the CDR3 reads TGTGCCAGCAGTGATAACTCTCCCCAGTACTTC. It specifies CASSDNSPQYF. This chain joins TRBV2 and TRBJ2-5; no firm D call. V was trimmed by 3 bases and J by 9 bases, leaving 8 bases between them. The CDR3 is 11 residues long. The germline V gene encodes CDR1 SNHLY and CDR2 FYNNEI.

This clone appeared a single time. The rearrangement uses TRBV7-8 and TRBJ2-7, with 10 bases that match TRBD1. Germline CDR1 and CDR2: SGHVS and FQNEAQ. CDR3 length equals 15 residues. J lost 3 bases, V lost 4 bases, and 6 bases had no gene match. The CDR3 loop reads CASSSTGTGDYEQYF. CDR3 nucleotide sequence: TGTGCCAGCAGCTCAACCGGGACAGGGGACTACGAGCAGTACTTC.

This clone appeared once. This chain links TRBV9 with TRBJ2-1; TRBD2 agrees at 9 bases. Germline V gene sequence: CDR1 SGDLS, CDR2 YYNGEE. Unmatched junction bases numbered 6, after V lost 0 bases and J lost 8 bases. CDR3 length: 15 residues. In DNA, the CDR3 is TGTGCCAGCAGCGTAGGTTTGTCTAGCGGGGATGAGCAGTTCTTC. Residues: CASSVGLSSGDEQFF.

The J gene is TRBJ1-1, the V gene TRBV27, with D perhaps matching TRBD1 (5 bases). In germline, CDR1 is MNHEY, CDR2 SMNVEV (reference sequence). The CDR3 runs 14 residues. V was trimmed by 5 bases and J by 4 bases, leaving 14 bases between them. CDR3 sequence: CASSPGTVGTEAFF. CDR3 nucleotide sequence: TGTGCCAGCAGTCCTGGGACGGTGGGCACTGAAGCTTTCTTT.

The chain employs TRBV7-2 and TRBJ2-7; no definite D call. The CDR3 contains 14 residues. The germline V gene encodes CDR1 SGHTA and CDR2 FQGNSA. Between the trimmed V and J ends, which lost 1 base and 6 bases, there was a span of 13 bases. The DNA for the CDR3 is TGTGCCAGCAGCTTAGGGTGGGTCTACGGCGAGCAGTACTTC. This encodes CASSLGWVYGEQYF.